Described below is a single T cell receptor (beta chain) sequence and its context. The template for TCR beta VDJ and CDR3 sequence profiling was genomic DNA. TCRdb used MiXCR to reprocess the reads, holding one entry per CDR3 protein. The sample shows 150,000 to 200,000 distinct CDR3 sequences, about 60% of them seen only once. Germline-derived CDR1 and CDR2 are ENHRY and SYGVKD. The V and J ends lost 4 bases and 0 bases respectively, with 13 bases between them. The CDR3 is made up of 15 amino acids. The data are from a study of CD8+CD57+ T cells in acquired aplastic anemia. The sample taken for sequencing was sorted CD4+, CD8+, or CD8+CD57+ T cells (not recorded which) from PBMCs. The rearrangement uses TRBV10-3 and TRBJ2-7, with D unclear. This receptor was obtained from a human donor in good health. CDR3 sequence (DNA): TGTGCCATCAGTGTCCTAGGCAGTTCCTCCTACGAGCAGTACTTC. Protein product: CAISVLGSSSYEQYF.